A selection of T cell receptor beta chains follows, all from one sample in a study of CD4+ T cells in melanoma. This table comes from immunoSEQ multiplex PCR, and its TCRdb copy is limited to in-frame clones, with some not included. The sample has fewer than 15,000 clones; roughly 66% are singletons. Material for sequencing was cells from a culture (not recorded whether cultured in vitro). Every receptor here comes from a human donor with melanoma. The CDR3 runs from the conserved cysteine through the conserved F or W. The D gene is left open where the match is weak. Clone size is given for some rows only: seen once, a few or many times, or a class if the clone is expanded.

J gene: TRBJ1-4
D gene: -
V gene: TRBV15
clone size: once
CDR3 DNA: TGTGCCACCAGCAGAGATATGGCTACTGCAACTAATGAAAAACTGTTTTTT
CDR3 protein: CATSRDMATATNEKLFF

J gene: TRBJ1-4
D gene: -
V gene: TRBV18
clone size: -
CDR3 DNA: TGTGCCAGCTCGTCGGGCCGACTGACGATGGAACTGTTTTTT
CDR3 protein: CASSSGRLTMELFF

J gene: TRBJ2-5
D gene: TRBD2
V gene: TRBV7-2
clone size: -
CDR3 DNA: TGTGCCAGCAGCTTAAAGACTAGCGGGGGCCGATACGGCCAAGAGACCCAGTACTTC
CDR3 protein: CASSLKTSGGRYGQETQYF

J gene: TRBJ1-6
D gene: -
V gene: TRBV12-1
clone size: -
CDR3 DNA: TGTGCCAGCAGCTCCGGCTTGGGGGGGGCGAATTCACCCCTCCACTTT
CDR3 protein: CASSSGLGGANSPLHF

J gene: TRBJ2-1
D gene: TRBD2
V gene: TRBV5-1
clone size: -
CDR3 DNA: TGCGCCAGCAGCCTGGGACTAGCGGGGGTGGGTGAGCAGTTCTTC
CDR3 protein: CASSLGLAGVGEQFF

J gene: TRBJ2-5
D gene: -
V gene: TRBV21-1
clone size: once
CDR3 DNA: TGTGCCAGCAGCAAAGTGCGACAGGGACCGGAGACCCAGTACTTC
CDR3 protein: CASSKVRQGPETQYF

J gene: TRBJ2-1
D gene: -
V gene: TRBV27
clone size: -
CDR3 DNA: TGTGCCAGCAGTTTGGGGGGGCGGCAGGGGCCCGGCTACAATGAGCAGTTCTTC
CDR3 protein: CASSLGGRQGPGYNEQFF

J gene: TRBJ1-2
D gene: -
V gene: TRBV6-5
clone size: -
CDR3 DNA: TGTGCCAGCAGATTACAGGGATCCTTTGGCTACACCTTC
CDR3 protein: CASRLQGSFGYTF

J gene: TRBJ1-6
D gene: TRBD1
V gene: TRBV5-6
clone size: few
CDR3 DNA: TGTGCCAGCGGAGGGACAGGGGTCCATTCACCCCTCCACTTT
CDR3 protein: CASGGTGVHSPLHF

J gene: TRBJ1-1
D gene: -
V gene: TRBV6-5
clone size: -
CDR3 DNA: TGTGCCAGCAGTTCAGCGAACACTGAAGCTTTCTTT
CDR3 protein: CASSSANTEAFF

J gene: TRBJ1-1
D gene: -
V gene: TRBV7-8
clone size: -
CDR3 DNA: TGTGCCAGCAGCTTCGGGGGGGCCAGTCGGACTAGGGCTTTCTTT
CDR3 protein: CASSFGGASRTRAFF

J gene: TRBJ1-2
D gene: TRBD1
V gene: TRBV5-4
clone size: -
CDR3 DNA: TGTGCCAGCAGCCCACAGGGGAGGTCTGGCTATGGCTACACCTTC
CDR3 protein: CASSPQGRSGYGYTF

J gene: TRBJ1-5
D gene: -
V gene: TRBV2
clone size: few
CDR3 DNA: TGTGCCAGCAGCGGGGGGGGCGGCAATCAGCCCCAGCATTTT
CDR3 protein: CASSGGGGNQPQHF

J gene: TRBJ1-2
D gene: TRBD1
V gene: TRBV5-6
clone size: -
CDR3 DNA: TGTGCCAGCAGCTGGACAGGGGCCGGCTACACCTTC
CDR3 protein: CASSWTGAGYTF

J gene: TRBJ1-4
D gene: -
V gene: TRBV5-1
clone size: -
CDR3 DNA: TGCGCCAGCAGCTCGGGAACAGGACGGCAGAAACTGTTTTTT
CDR3 protein: CASSSGTGRQKLFF

J gene: TRBJ1-2
D gene: -
V gene: TRBV2
clone size: medium-sized
CDR3 DNA: TGTGCCAGCAGTGAAACACTAAACTATGGCTACACCTTC
CDR3 protein: CASSETLNYGYTF

J gene: TRBJ2-7
D gene: TRBD1
V gene: TRBV6-1
clone size: -
CDR3 DNA: TGTGCCAGCAGTAAAGGGACAGGGGGCTACGAGCAGTACTTC
CDR3 protein: CASSKGTGGYEQYF

J gene: TRBJ2-5
D gene: TRBD2
V gene: TRBV7-2
clone size: few
CDR3 DNA: TGTGCCAGCAGCTTAGAGCGGGGCCGGAGTTCGGGGGAGACCCAGTACTTC
CDR3 protein: CASSLERGRSSGETQYF

J gene: TRBJ1-1
D gene: -
V gene: TRBV6-6
clone size: -
CDR3 DNA: TGTGCCAGCAGTTACGGGCTCGGACGGCTGAACACTGAAGCTTTCTTT
CDR3 protein: CASSYGLGRLNTEAFF

J gene: TRBJ1-6
D gene: -
V gene: TRBV6-5
clone size: few
CDR3 DNA: TGTGCCAGCAGTATTCAGGGAGAGACCAATTCACCCCTCCACTTT
CDR3 protein: CASSIQGETNSPLHF

J gene: TRBJ1-3
D gene: TRBD1
V gene: TRBV5-6
clone size: -
CDR3 DNA: TGTGCCAGCAGCTTGACAGGGGCCGCTGGAAACACCATATATTTT
CDR3 protein: CASSLTGAAGNTIYF

J gene: TRBJ1-2
D gene: -
V gene: TRBV19
clone size: medium-sized
CDR3 DNA: TGTGCCAGTAGTGAAGTGATAGCTAACTATGGCTACACCTTC
CDR3 protein: CASSEVIANYGYTF

J gene: TRBJ2-6
D gene: -
V gene: TRBV5-1
clone size: once
CDR3 DNA: TGCGCCAGCAGCCCAGGAAGGGCTGGGGCCAACGTCCTGACTTTC
CDR3 protein: CASSPGRAGANVLTF

J gene: TRBJ2-7
D gene: -
V gene: TRBV2
clone size: few
CDR3 DNA: TGTGCCAGCGCGATCCCCCTAAGCTACGAGCAGTACTTC
CDR3 protein: CASAIPLSYEQYF

J gene: TRBJ1-2
D gene: -
V gene: TRBV11-2
clone size: few
CDR3 DNA: TGTGCCAGCAGCGGAGTCCGGGCCGCCTCAGGTGGCTACACCTTC
CDR3 protein: CASSGVRAASGGYTF

J gene: TRBJ1-3
D gene: -
V gene: TRBV7-9
clone size: few
CDR3 DNA: TGTGCCAGCAGCTTAGACAATTTATACACCATATATTTT
CDR3 protein: CASSLDNLYTIYF

J gene: TRBJ2-3
D gene: -
V gene: TRBV6-1
clone size: once
CDR3 DNA: TGTGCCAGCAGTGAAGAGCCCCCTACGCAGTATTTT
CDR3 protein: CASSEEPPTQYF

J gene: TRBJ1-1
D gene: -
V gene: TRBV30
clone size: -
CDR3 DNA: TGTGCCTTAAGTGTGGGGTTAGCCACTGAAGCTTTCTTT
CDR3 protein: CALSVGLATEAFF

J gene: TRBJ2-3
D gene: TRBD1
V gene: TRBV27
clone size: once
CDR3 DNA: TGTGCCAGCAGTTGGGGCCGACAGGGTGCAGATACGCAGTATTTT
CDR3 protein: CASSWGRQGADTQYF

J gene: TRBJ2-7
D gene: -
V gene: TRBV11-2
clone size: -
CDR3 DNA: TGTGCCAGCAGCTTAGTCAGGGGTAGCTACGAGCAGTACTTC
CDR3 protein: CASSLVRGSYEQYF

J gene: TRBJ1-2
D gene: -
V gene: TRBV5-6
clone size: -
CDR3 DNA: TGTGCCAGCAGCCCGGACACTTTATATGGCTACACCTTC
CDR3 protein: CASSPDTLYGYTF

J gene: TRBJ1-5
D gene: TRBD1
V gene: TRBV5-5
clone size: -
CDR3 DNA: TGTGCCAGCAGCTTGGTGACAGGGGGGCAGCCCCAGCATTTT
CDR3 protein: CASSLVTGGQPQHF

J gene: TRBJ2-7
D gene: -
V gene: TRBV18
clone size: -
CDR3 DNA: TGTGCCAGCTCTCCAGGGGCCGGGCCCTACGAGCAGTACTTC
CDR3 protein: CASSPGAGPYEQYF

J gene: TRBJ2-2
D gene: -
V gene: TRBV4-1
clone size: -
CDR3 DNA: TGCGCCAGCAGCCAAAGAGGCACAAACACCGGGGAGCTGTTTTTT
CDR3 protein: CASSQRGTNTGELFF

J gene: TRBJ2-5
D gene: TRBD1
V gene: TRBV2
clone size: -
CDR3 DNA: TGTGCCAGCAGTCTTACAGGGGCAGCAGAGACCCAGTACTTC
CDR3 protein: CASSLTGAAETQYF

J gene: TRBJ1-4
D gene: TRBD1
V gene: TRBV5-1
clone size: -
CDR3 DNA: TGCGCCAGCAGCTTAACAGGGGTAACTAATGAAAAACTGTTTTTT
CDR3 protein: CASSLTGVTNEKLFF

J gene: TRBJ1-2
D gene: -
V gene: TRBV5-1
clone size: -
CDR3 DNA: TGCGCCAGCAGCTTGGCCGATTTACAGGCTAACTATGGCTACACCTTC
CDR3 protein: CASSLADLQANYGYTF

J gene: TRBJ1-3
D gene: -
V gene: TRBV11-3
clone size: -
CDR3 DNA: TGTGCCAGCAGCTCCACTAGCGGAAACACCATATATTTT
CDR3 protein: CASSSTSGNTIYF

J gene: TRBJ2-1
D gene: -
V gene: TRBV5-5
clone size: -
CDR3 DNA: TGTGCCAGCAGCTTTATCGATCCGGACAATGAGCAGTTCTTC
CDR3 protein: CASSFIDPDNEQFF

J gene: TRBJ2-3
D gene: -
V gene: TRBV7-9
clone size: -
CDR3 DNA: TGTGCCAGCAGCTTACGGGCCGACCGGGCAGATACGCAGTATTTT
CDR3 protein: CASSLRADRADTQYF

J gene: TRBJ2-1
D gene: -
V gene: TRBV9
clone size: -
CDR3 DNA: TGTGCCAGCAGCGGGGGGGGCCCTAGCTCCTACAATGAGCAGTTCTTC
CDR3 protein: CASSGGGPSSYNEQFF

J gene: TRBJ1-2
D gene: -
V gene: TRBV5-6
clone size: once
CDR3 DNA: TGTGCCAGCAGCTTGATACAAGGAAGACTCTATGGCTACACCTTC
CDR3 protein: CASSLIQGRLYGYTF

J gene: TRBJ2-2
D gene: -
V gene: TRBV28
clone size: -
CDR3 DNA: TGTGCCAGCAGTTTATCTGGGGGCGTCACCGGGGAGCTGTTTTTT
CDR3 protein: CASSLSGGVTGELFF

J gene: TRBJ2-5
D gene: -
V gene: TRBV7-2
clone size: -
CDR3 DNA: TGTGCCAGCAGCTTACGGCGGCAAGAGACCCAGTACTTC
CDR3 protein: CASSLRRQETQYF

J gene: TRBJ2-7
D gene: TRBD2
V gene: TRBV7-3
clone size: -
CDR3 DNA: TGTGCCAGCAGCTTAGGGACTAGCGGGGGGCCGGCCGAGCAGTACTTC
CDR3 protein: CASSLGTSGGPAEQYF

J gene: TRBJ2-1
D gene: TRBD1
V gene: TRBV7-3
clone size: -
CDR3 DNA: TGTGCCAGCAGGCCTACAGGGGCTATTAGGAATGAGCAGTTCTTC
CDR3 protein: CASRPTGAIRNEQFF

J gene: TRBJ1-2
D gene: -
V gene: TRBV5-4
clone size: -
CDR3 DNA: TGTGCCAGCAGCGAGCTCCGGGACACCTATGGCTACACCTTC
CDR3 protein: CASSELRDTYGYTF

J gene: TRBJ1-3
D gene: -
V gene: TRBV6-6
clone size: -
CDR3 DNA: TGTGCCAGCAGATCTTCGGCAGCAATATATTTT
CDR3 protein: CASRSSAAIYF

J gene: TRBJ1-2
D gene: -
V gene: TRBV19
clone size: -
CDR3 DNA: TGTGCCAGTAGTATCCCAGCTTATGGCTACACCTTC
CDR3 protein: CASSIPAYGYTF

J gene: TRBJ1-1
D gene: -
V gene: TRBV30
clone size: -
CDR3 DNA: TGTGCCTGGAGTGGTCAGGCGAACACTGAAGCTTTCTTT
CDR3 protein: CAWSGQANTEAFF

J gene: TRBJ1-4
D gene: TRBD1
V gene: TRBV14
clone size: -
CDR3 DNA: TGTGCCAGCAGCCGGAACAGGGGCAGTGAAAAACTGTTTTTT
CDR3 protein: CASSRNRGSEKLFF

J gene: TRBJ1-2
D gene: -
V gene: TRBV18
clone size: -
CDR3 DNA: TGTGCCAGCTCACCACCGGCGGGCTATGGCTACACCTTC
CDR3 protein: CASSPPAGYGYTF

J gene: TRBJ1-2
D gene: -
V gene: TRBV29-1
clone size: -
CDR3 DNA: TGCAGCGTTCGTTCCGCTTTGGGCTACACCTTC
CDR3 protein: CSVRSALGYTF